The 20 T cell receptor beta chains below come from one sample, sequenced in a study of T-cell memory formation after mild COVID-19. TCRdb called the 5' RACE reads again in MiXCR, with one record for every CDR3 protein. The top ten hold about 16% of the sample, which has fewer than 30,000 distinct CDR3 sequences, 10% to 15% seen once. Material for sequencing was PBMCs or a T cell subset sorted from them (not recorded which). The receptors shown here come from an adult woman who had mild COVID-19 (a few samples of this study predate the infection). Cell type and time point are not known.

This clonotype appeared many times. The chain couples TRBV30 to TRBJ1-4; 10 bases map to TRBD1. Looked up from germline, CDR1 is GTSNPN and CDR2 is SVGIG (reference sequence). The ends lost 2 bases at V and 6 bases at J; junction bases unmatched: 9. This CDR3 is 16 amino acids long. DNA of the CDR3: TGTGCCTGGAGTAATTTTAAGGACAGGGGGTATGAAAAACTGTTTTTT. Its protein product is CAWSNFKDRGYEKLFF.

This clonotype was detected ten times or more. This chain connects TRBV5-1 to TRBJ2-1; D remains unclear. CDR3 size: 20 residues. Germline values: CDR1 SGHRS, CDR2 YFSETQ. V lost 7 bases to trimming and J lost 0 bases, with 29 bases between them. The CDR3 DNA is TGCGCCAGCCGGAATGGGTTGGGTAGCCTACCAATCGGCTCCTACAATGAGCAGTTCTTC. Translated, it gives CASRNGLGSLPIGSYNEQFF.

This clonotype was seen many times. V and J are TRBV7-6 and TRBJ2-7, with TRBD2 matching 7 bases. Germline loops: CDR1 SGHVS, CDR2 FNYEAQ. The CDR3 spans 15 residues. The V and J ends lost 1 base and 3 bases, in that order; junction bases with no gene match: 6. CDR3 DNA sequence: TGTGCCAGCAGCTTAGTGGCTAGCGGATTCTACGAGCAGTACTTC. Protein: CASSLVASGFYEQYF.

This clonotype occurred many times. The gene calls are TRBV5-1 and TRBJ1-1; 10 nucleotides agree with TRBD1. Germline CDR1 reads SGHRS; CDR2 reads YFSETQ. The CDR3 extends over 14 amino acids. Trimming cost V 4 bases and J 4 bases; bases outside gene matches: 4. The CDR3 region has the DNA TGCGCCAGCAGCGTTGGACAGGGGGGCACTGAAGCTTTCTTT. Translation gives CASSVGQGGTEAFF.

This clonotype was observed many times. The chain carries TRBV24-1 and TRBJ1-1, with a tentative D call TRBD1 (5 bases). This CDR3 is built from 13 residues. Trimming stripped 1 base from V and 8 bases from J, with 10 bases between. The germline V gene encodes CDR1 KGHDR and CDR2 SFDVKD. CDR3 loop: CATSDFGGSEAFF. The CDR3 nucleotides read TGTGCCACCAGTGATTTTGGGGGGTCCGAAGCTTTCTTT.

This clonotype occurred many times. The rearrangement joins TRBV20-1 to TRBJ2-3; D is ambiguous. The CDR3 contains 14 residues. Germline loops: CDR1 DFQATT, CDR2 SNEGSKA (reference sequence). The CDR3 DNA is TGCAGCGCTCCCCACGGTGCTGGCACAGATACGCAGTATTTT. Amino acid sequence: CSAPHGAGTDTQYF.

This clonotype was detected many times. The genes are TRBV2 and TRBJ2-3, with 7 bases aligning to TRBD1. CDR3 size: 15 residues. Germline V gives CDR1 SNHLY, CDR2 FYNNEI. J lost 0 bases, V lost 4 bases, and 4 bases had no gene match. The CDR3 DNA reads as TGTGCCAGCAGTGGGGGGACAGCTAGCACAGATACGCAGTATTTT. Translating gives CASSGGTASTDTQYF. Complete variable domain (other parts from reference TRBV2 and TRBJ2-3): EPEVTQTPSHQVTQMGQEVILRCVPISNHLYFYWYRQILGQKVEFLVSFYNNEISEKSEIFDDQFSVERPDGSNFTLKIRSTKLEDSAMYFCASSGGTASTDTQYFGPGTRLTVL.

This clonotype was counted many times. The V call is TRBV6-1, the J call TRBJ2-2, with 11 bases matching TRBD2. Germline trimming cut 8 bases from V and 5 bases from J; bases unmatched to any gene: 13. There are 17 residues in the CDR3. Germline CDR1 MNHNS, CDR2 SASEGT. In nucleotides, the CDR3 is TGTGCCAGCTGCATACCCACACTAGCGGGAGCTACCGGGGAGCTGTTTTTT. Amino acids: CASCIPTLAGATGELFF.

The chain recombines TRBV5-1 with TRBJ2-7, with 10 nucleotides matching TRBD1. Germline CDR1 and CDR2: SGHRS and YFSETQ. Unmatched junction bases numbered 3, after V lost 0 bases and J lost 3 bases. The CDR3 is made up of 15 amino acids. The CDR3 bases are TGCGCCAGCAGCTTGGAGACAGGGGGCTTCTACGAGCAGTACTTC. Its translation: CASSLETGGFYEQYF. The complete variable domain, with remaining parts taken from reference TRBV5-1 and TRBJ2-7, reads KAGVTQTPRYLIKTRGQQVTLSCSPISGHRSVSWYQQTPGQGLQFLFEYFSETQRNKGNFPGRFSGRQFSNSRSEMNVSTLELGDSALYLCASSLETGGFYEQYFGPGTRLTVT.

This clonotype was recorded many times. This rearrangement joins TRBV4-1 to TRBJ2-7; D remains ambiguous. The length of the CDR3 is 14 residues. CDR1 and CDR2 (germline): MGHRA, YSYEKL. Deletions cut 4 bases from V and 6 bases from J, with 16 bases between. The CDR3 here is CASSLTWTVGEQYF. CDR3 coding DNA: TGCGCCAGCAGCCTTACTTGGACCGTTGGCGAGCAGTACTTC.

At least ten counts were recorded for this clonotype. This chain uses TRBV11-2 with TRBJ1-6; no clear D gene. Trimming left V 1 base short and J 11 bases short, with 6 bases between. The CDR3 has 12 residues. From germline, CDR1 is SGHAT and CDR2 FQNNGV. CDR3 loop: CASSLGSPPLHF. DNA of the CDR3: TGTGCCAGCAGCTTAGGCAGCCCACCCCTCCACTTT. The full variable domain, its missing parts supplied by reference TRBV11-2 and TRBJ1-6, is EAGVAQSPRYKIIEKRQSVAFWCNPISGHATLYWYQQILGQGPKLLIQFQNNGVVDDSQLPKDRFSAERLKGVDSTLKIQPAKLEDSAVYLCASSLGSPPLHFGNGTRLTVT.

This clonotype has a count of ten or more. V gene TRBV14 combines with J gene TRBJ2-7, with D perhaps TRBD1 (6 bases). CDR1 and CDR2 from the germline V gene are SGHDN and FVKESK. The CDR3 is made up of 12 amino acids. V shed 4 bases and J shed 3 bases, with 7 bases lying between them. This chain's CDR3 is CASSLQGYEQYF. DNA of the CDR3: TGTGCCAGCAGCCTACAGGGCTACGAGCAGTACTTC.

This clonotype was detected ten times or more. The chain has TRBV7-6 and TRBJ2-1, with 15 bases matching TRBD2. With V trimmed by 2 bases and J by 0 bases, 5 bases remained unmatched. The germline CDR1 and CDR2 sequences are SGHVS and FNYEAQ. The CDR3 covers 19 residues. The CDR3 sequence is CASSLLGLAGGPSYNEQFF. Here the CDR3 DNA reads TGTGCCAGCAGCTTACTGGGACTAGCGGGAGGACCCTCCTACAATGAGCAGTTCTTC. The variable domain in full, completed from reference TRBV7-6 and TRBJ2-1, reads GAGVSQSPRYKVTKRGQDVALRCDPISGHVSLYWYRQALGQGPEFLTYFNYEAQQDKSGLPNDRFSAERPEGSISTLTIQRTEQRDSAMYRCASSLLGLAGGPSYNEQFFGPGTRLTVL.

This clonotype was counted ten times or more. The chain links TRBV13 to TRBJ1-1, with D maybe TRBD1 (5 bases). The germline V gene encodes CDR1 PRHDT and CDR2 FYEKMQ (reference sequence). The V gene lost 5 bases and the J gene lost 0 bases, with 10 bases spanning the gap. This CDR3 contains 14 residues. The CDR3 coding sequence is TGTGCCAGCAGCCCAAGACAGCTGAACACTGAAGCTTTCTTT. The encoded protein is CASSPRQLNTEAFF.

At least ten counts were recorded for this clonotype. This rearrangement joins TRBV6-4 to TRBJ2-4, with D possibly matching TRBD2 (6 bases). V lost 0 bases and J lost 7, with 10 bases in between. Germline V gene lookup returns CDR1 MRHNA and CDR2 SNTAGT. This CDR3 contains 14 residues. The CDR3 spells CASSDSGGSNIQYF. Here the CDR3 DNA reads TGTGCCAGCAGTGACTCTGGAGGGAGCAACATTCAGTACTTC.

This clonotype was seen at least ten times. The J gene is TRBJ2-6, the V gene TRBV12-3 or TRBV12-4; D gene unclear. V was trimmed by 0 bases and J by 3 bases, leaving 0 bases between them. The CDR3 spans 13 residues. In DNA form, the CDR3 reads TGTGCCAGCAGTTTAGCTGGGGCCAACGTCCTGACTTTC. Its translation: CASSLAGANVLTF.

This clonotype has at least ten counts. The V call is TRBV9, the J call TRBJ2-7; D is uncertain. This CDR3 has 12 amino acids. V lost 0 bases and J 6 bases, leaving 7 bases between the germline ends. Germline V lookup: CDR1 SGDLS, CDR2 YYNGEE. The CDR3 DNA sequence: TGTGCCAGCAGCGTAGGCAATGGCGAGCAGTACTTC. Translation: CASSVGNGEQYF. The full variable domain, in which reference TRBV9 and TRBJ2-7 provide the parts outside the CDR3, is DSGVTQTPKHLITATGQRVTLRCSPRSGDLSVYWYQQSLDQGLQFLIQYYNGEERAKGNILERFSAQQFPDLHSELNLSSLELGDSALYFCASSVGNGEQYFGPGTRLTVT.

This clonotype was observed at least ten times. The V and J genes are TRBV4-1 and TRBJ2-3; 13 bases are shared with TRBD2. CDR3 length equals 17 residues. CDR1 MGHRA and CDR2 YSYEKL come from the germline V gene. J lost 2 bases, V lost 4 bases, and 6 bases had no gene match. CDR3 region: CASSLSGLAGTTDTQYF. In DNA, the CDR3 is TGCGCCAGCAGCCTCTCGGGACTAGCGGGAACCACAGATACGCAGTATTTT.

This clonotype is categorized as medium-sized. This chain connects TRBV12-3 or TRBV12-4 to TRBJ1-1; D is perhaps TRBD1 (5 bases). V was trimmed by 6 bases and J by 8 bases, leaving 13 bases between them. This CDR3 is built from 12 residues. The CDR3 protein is CASRPGQREAFF. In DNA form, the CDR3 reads TGTGCCAGCAGACCCGGACAACGGGAAGCTTTCTTT.

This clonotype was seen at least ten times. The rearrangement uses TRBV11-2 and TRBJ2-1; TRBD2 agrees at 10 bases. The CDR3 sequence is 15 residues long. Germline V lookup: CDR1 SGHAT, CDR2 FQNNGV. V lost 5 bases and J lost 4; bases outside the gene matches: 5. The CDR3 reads CASSQTSGPYNEQFF. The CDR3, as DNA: TGTGCCAGCAGCCAGACTAGCGGGCCGTACAATGAGCAGTTCTTC.